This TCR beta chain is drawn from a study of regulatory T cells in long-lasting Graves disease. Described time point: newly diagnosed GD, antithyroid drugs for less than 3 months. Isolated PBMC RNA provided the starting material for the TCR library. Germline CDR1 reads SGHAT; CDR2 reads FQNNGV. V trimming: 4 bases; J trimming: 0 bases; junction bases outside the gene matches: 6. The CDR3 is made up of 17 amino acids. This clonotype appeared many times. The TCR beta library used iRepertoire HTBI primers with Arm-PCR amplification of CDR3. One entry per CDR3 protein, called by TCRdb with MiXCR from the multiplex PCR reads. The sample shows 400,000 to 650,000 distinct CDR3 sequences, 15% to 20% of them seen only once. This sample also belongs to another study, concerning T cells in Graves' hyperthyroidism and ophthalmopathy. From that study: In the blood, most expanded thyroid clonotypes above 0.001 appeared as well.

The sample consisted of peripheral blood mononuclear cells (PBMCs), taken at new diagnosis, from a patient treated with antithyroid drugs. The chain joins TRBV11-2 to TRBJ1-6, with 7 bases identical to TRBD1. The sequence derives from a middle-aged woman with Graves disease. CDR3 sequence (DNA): TGTGCCAGCAGCTCGACAGGGCCAACCTCCTATAATTCACCCCTCCACTTT. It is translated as CASSSTGPTSYNSPLHF.